This T cell receptor (beta chain) was documented in a study of cytomegalovirus exposure and HLA in healthy donors. General study points: In a later analysis, V- and J-gene trimming of beta chains associated with a DCLRE1C missense variant, replicated independently. Indistinguishable V segments, including TRBV6-2 and TRBV6-3, were excluded.

Germline V gene sequence: CDR1 SGHVS, CDR2 FQNEAQ. This CDR3 is built from 15 residues. The J segment lost 5 bases and the V segment lost 5 bases, leaving 8 bases of the junction unmatched. PCR primers comprised 60 Vbeta and 13 Jbeta primers. Under the authors' procedure: It was a later analysis that counted 83 million or so unique TCR beta chains, of which some 9.9 million were shared. Generated by immunoSEQ multiplex PCR, the TCRdb table keeps only in-frame clones and is missing some. V, J and clone size were drawn from that table, and D and trimming were deduced from the DNA. Of about 190,000 clones detected, roughly 80% appear once; the ten largest clones hold approximately 2.4%. Of note for this clone: Its antigen is unidentified.

The chain combines TRBV7-8 with TRBJ2-1; 8 bases agree with TRBD1. The TCR sequence derives from a male donor in good health and CMV-seronegative. Sequencing was carried out using PBMCs. CDR3 sequence reads: CASSPRTGRNNEQFF. The CDR3 DNA reads TGTGCCAGCAGCCCAAGGACAGGGCGAAACAATGAGCAGTTCTTC.